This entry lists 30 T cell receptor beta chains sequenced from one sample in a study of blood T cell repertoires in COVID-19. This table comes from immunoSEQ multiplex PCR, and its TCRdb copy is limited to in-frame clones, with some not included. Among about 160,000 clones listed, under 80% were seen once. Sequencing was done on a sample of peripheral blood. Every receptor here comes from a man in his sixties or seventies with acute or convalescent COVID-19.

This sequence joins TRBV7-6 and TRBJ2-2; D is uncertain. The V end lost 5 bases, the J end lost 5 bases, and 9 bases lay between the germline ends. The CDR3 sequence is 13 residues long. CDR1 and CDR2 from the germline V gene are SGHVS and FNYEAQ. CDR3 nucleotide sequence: TGTGCCAGCAGCCCCCTTCGTACCGGGGAGCTGTTTTTT. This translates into CASSPLRTGELFF.

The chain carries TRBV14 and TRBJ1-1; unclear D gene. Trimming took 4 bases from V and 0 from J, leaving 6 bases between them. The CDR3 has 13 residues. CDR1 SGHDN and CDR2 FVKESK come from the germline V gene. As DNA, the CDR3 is TGTGCCAGCAGCCTCGGGATGAACACTGAAGCTTTCTTT. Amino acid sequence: CASSLGMNTEAFF.

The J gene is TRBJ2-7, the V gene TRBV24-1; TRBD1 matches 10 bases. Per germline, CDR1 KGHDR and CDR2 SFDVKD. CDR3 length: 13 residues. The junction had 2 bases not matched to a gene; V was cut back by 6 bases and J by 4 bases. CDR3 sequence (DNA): TGTGCCACCAGTCGGGACAGGGGTTACGAGCAGTACTTC. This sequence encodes CATSRDRGYEQYF.

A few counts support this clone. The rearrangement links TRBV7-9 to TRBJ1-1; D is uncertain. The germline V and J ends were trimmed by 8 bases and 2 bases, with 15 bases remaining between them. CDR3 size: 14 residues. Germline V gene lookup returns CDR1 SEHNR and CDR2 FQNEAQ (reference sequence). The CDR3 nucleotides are TGTGCCAGCGCCGGGGAAGCTTATAACACTGAAGCTTTCTTT. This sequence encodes CASAGEAYNTEAFF.

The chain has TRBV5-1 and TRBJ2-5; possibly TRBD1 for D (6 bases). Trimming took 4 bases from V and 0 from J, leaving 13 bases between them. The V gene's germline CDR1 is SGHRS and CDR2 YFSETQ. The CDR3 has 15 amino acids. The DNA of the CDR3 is TGCGCCAGCAGCACAACCGGGACAAACCAAGAGACCCAGTACTTC. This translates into CASSTTGTNQETQYF.

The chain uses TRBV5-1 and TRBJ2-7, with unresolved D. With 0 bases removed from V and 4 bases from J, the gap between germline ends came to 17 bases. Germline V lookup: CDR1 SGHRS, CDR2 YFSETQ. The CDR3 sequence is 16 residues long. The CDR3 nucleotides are TGCGCCAGCAGCTTGGTCCTAGACGCCCGCCCTTACGAGCAGTACTTC. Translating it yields CASSLVLDARPYEQYF.

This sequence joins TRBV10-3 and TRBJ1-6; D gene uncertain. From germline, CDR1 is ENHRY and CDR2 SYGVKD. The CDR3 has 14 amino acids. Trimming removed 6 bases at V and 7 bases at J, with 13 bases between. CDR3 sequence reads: CAISGRDRNSPLHF. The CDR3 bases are TGTGCCATCAGCGGACGGGATCGGAATTCACCCCTCCACTTT.

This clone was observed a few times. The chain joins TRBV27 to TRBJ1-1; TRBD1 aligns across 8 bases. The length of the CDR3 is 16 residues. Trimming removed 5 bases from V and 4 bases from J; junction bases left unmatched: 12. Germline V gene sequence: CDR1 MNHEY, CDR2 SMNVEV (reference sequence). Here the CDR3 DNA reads TGTGCCAGCAGTAAAGGACAGGGTCTTGATGTCACTGAAGCTTTCTTT. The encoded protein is CASSKGQGLDVTEAFF.

This CDR3 is CASSEDSINQPQHF. The CDR3 DNA follows: TGTGCCAGCAGTGAGGACAGCATCAATCAGCCCCAGCATTTT. The chain recombines TRBV2 with TRBJ1-5; the D gene is possibly TRBD1 (6 bases). The germline V gene has CDR1 SNHLY and CDR2 FYNNEI. The CDR3 extends over 14 amino acids. The V end was cut by 3 bases, the J end by 3 bases, with 9 bases between.

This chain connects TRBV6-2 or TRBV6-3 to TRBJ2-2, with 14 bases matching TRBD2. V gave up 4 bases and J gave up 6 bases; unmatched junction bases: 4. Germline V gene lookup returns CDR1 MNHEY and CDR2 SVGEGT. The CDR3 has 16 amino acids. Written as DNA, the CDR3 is TGTGCCAGCAGTTCCCGACTAGCGGGGGGGCCCGGGGAGCTGTTTTTT. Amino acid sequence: CASSSRLAGGPGELFF.

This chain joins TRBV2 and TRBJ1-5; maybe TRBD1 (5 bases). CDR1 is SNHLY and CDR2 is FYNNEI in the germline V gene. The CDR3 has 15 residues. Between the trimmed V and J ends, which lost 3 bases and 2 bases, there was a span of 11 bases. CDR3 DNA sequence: TGTGCCAGCAGTGATCAGGGATTAGGCAATCAGCCCCAGCATTTT. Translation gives CASSDQGLGNQPQHF.

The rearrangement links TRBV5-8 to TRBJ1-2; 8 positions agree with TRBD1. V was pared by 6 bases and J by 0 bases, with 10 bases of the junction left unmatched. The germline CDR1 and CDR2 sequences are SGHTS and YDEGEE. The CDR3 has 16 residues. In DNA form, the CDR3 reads TGTGCCAGCACATTCTCCGGGACAGGAACTAACTATGGCTACACCTTC. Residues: CASTFSGTGTNYGYTF.

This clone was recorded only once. The CDR3: CASSLYTGGSGNTIYF. The CDR3 DNA sequence: TGTGCCAGCAGTCTATATACAGGGGGTAGTGGAAACACCATATATTTT. The chain couples TRBV7-2 to TRBJ1-3, with 8 bases that match TRBD1. CDR3 size: 16 residues. J lost 3 bases, V lost 6 bases, and 10 bases had no gene match. The germline CDR1 and CDR2 sequences are SGHTA and FQGNSA.

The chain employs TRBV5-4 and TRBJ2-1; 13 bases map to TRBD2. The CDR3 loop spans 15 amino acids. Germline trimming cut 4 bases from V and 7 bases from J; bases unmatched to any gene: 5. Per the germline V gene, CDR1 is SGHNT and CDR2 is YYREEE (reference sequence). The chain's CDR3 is CASSRGTSGINEQFF. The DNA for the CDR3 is TGTGCCAGCAGCCGAGGGACTAGCGGGATTAATGAGCAGTTCTTC.

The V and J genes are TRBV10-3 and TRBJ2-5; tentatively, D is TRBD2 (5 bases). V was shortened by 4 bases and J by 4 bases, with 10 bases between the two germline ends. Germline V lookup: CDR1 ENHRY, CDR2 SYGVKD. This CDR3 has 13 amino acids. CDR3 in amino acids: CAISGNGIETQYF. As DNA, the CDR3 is TGTGCCATCAGTGGGAACGGGATAGAGACCCAGTACTTC.

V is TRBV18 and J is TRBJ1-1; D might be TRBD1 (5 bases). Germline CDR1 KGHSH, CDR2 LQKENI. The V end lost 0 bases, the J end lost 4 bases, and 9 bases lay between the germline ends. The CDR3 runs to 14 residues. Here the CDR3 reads CASSPPSGGTEAFF. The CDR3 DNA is TGTGCCAGCTCACCACCGAGCGGGGGCACTGAAGCTTTCTTT.

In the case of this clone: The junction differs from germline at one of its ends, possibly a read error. The CDR3 spells CASSSYNEQFF. The CDR3 DNA sequence: TGTGCCAGTAGTTCCTATAATGAGCAGTTCTTC. The V call is TRBV19, the J call TRBJ2-1; D unresolved. Germline V lookup: CDR1 LNHDA, CDR2 SQIVND (reference sequence). There are 11 residues in the CDR3.

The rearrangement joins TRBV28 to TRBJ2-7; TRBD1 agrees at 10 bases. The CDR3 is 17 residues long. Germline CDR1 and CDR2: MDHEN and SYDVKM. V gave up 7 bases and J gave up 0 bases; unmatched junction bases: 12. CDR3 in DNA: TGTGCCAGCACCCCCCTGGGACAGGGGACCCGCTCCTACGAGCAGTACTTC. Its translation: CASTPLGQGTRSYEQYF.

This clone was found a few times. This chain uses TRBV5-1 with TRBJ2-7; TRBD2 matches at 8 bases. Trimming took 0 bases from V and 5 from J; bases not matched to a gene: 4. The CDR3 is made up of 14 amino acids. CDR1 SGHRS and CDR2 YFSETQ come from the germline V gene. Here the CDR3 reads CASSLAGGQDEQYF. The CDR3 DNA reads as TGCGCCAGCAGCTTGGCGGGGGGGCAAGACGAGCAGTACTTC.

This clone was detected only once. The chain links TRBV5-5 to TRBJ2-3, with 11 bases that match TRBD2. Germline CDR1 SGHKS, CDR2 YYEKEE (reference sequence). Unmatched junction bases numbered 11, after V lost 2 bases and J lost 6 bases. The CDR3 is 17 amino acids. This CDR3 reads CASSLIAGGTSTDTQYF. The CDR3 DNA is TGTGCCAGCAGCTTAATAGCGGGGGGGACCTCCACGGATACGCAGTATTTT.

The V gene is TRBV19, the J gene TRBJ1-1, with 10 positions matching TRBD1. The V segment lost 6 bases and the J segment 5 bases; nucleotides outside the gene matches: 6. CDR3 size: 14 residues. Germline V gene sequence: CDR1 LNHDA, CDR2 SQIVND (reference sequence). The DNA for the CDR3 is TGTGCCAGTAGCAACCGGGACAGGGGAACTGAAGCTTTCTTT. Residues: CASSNRDRGTEAFF.

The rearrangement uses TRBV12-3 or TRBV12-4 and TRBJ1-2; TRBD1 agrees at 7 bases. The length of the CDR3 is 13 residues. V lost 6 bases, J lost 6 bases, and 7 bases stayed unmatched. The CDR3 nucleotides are TGTGCCAGCAGGGCCAGGGGGTTGGATGGCTACACCTTC. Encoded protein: CASRARGLDGYTF.

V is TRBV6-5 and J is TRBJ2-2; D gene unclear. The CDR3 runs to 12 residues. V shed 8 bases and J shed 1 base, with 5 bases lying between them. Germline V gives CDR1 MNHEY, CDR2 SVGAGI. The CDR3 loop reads CASGRNTGELFF. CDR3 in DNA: TGTGCCAGCGGCAGGAACACCGGGGAGCTGTTTTTT.

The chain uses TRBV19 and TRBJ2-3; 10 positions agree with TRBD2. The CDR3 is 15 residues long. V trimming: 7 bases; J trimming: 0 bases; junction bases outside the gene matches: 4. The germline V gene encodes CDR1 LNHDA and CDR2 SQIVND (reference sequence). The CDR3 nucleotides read TGTGCCAGTACCCTACTAGCGGGGAGCACAGATACGCAGTATTTT. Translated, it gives CASTLLAGSTDTQYF.

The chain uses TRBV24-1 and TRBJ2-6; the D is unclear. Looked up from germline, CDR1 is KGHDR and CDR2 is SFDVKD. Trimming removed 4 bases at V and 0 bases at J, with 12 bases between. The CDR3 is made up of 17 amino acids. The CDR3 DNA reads TGTGCCACCAGTGACCCTCGAGCCCCCTCTGGGGCCAACGTCCTGACTTTC. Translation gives CATSDPRAPSGANVLTF.

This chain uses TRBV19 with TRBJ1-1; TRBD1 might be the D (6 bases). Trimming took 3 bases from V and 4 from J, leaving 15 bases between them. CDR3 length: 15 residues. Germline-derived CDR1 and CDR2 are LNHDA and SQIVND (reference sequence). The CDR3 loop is CASSISQGRGTEAFF. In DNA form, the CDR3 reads TGTGCCAGTAGTATTTCTCAGGGCAGGGGCACTGAAGCTTTCTTT.

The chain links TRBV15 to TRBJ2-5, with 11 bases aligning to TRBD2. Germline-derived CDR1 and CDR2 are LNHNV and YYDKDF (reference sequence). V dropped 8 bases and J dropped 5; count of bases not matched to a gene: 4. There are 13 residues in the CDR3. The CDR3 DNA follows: TGTGCCACCCGGACTAGCGGGTCTGAGACCCAGTACTTC. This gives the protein CATRTSGSETQYF.

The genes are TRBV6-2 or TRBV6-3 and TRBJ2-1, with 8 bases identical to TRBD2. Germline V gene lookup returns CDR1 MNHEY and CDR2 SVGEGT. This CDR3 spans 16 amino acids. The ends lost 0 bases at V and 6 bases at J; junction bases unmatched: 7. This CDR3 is CASSYSRLAKGNEQFF. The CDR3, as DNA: TGTGCCAGCAGTTACTCACGACTAGCGAAGGGCAATGAGCAGTTCTTC.

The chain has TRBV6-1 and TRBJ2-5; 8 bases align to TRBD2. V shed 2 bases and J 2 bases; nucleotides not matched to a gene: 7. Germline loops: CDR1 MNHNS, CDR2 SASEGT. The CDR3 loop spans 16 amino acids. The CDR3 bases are TGTGCCAGCAGTGAACGGGGGGGAGGGTGGCAAGAGACCCAGTACTTC. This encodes CASSERGGGWQETQYF.

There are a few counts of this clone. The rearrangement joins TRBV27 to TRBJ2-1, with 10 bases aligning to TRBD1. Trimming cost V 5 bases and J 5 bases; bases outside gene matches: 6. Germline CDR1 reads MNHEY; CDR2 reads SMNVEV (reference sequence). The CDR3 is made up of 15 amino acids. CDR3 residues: CASSLRQGAHNEQFF. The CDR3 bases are TGTGCCAGCAGTCTTCGACAGGGGGCTCACAATGAGCAGTTCTTC.